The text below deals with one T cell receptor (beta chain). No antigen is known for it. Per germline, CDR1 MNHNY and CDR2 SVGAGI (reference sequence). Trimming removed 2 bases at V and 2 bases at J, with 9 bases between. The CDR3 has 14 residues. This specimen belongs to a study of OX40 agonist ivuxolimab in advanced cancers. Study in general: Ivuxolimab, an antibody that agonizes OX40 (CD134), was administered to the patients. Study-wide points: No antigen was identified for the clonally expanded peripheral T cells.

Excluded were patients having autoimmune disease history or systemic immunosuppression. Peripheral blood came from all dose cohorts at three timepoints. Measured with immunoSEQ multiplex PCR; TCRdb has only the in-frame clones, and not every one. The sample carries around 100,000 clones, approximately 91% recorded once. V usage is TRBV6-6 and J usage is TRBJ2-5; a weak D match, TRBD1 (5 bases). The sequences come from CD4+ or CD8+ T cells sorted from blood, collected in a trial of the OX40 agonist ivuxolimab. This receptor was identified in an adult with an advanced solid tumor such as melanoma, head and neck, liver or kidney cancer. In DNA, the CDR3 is TGTGCCAGCAGTTACAAACGACAGCAAGAGACCCAGTACTTC. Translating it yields CASSYKRQQETQYF.